Below are 8 T cell receptor beta chains sequenced from a single sample in a study of cytomegalovirus exposure and HLA in healthy donors. Primers: 60 Vbeta forward and 13 Jbeta reverse. TCRdb's copy holds only in-frame clones and misses some; the assay was immunoSEQ multiplex PCR. The sample lists about 150,000 clones, 70% to 80% occurring once. Input material: PBMCs. The origin of the receptors is a middle-aged man in good health and CMV-seropositive.

This rearrangement joins TRBV6-1 to TRBJ1-2; 7 bases map to TRBD1. CDR3 length: 13 amino acids. The V segment lost 6 bases and the J segment 4 bases; nucleotides outside the gene matches: 5. The germline CDR1 and CDR2 sequences are MNHNS and SASEGT. The CDR3 reads CASSPGQRYGYTF. DNA of the CDR3: TGTGCCAGCAGCCCGGGACAGCGCTATGGCTACACCTTC.

In its sample, this clone was seen once. The chain combines TRBV5-4 with TRBJ1-1; D unclear. Trimming shortened V by 4 bases and J by 6 bases, and 7 bases separated the two germline ends. CDR3 length: 11 amino acids. Looked up from germline, CDR1 is SGHNT and CDR2 is YYREEE (reference sequence). CDR3 region: CASSGPSEAFF. In nucleotides, the CDR3 is TGTGCCAGCAGCGGCCCCTCTGAAGCTTTCTTT.

This clone was seen once. The V gene is TRBV2, the J gene TRBJ1-3; D gene unclear. CDR1 is SNHLY, CDR2 FYNNEI, per germline. CDR3 length equals 11 residues. The V gene lost 6 bases and the J gene lost 8 bases, with 8 bases spanning the gap. For the CDR3, the DNA is TGTGCCAGCAGGCGCGGTGACACCATATATTTT. Protein product: CASRRGDTIYF.

The chain has TRBV11-1 and TRBJ2-7; a possible D gene is TRBD2 (5 bases). Trimming pared 0 bases from V and 12 bases from J, leaving 18 bases between. The CDR3 runs 14 residues. Germline loops: CDR1 SGHAT, CDR2 FQDESV (reference sequence). This chain's CDR3 is CASSLAGGEIGRYF. CDR3 in DNA: TGTGCCAGCAGCTTAGCAGGAGGCGAGATCGGCCGGTACTTC. Full variable domain (missing parts from reference TRBV11-1 and TRBJ2-7): EAEVAQSPRYKITEKSQAVAFWCDPISGHATLYWYRQILGQGPELLVQFQDESVVDDSQLPKDRFSAERLKGVDSTLKIQPAELGDSAMYLCASSLAGGEIGRYFGPGTRLTVT.

The chain couples TRBV29-1 to TRBJ2-3, with 13 bases fitting TRBD2. This CDR3 has 15 residues. Germline values: CDR1 SQVTM, CDR2 ANQGSEA. Trimming cost V 4 bases and J 6 bases; bases outside gene matches: 7. The CDR3 DNA reads TGCAGCGTTGCAGGAGGGACTAGCGGGACGGATACGCAGTATTTT. Its protein is CSVAGGTSGTDTQYF.

In this sample, this clone turned up once. The CDR3 loop reads CASSLTFYNEQFF. DNA of the CDR3: TGTGCCAGCAGCTTGACATTCTACAATGAGCAGTTCTTC. This chain connects TRBV11-2 to TRBJ2-1; D gene uncertain. CDR1 is SGHAT, CDR2 FQNNGV, per germline. V was cut by 3 bases and J by 3 bases, with 6 bases left in between. This CDR3 contains 13 residues. Supplemented by reference TRBV11-2 and TRBJ2-1, the full variable domain reads EAGVAQSPRYKIIEKRQSVAFWCNPISGHATLYWYQQILGQGPKLLIQFQNNGVVDDSQLPKDRFSAERLKGVDSTLKIQPAKLEDSAVYLCASSLTFYNEQFFGPGTRLTVL.

This chain uses TRBV6-5 with TRBJ2-2; tentatively, D is TRBD2 (6 bases). CDR1 is MNHEY and CDR2 is SVGAGI in the germline V gene. V was cut by 10 bases and J by 4 bases, with 13 bases left in between. The CDR3 has 13 residues. CDR3 region: CATAGLLTGELFF. In nucleotides, the CDR3 is TGTGCCACCGCGGGGCTTCTCACCGGGGAGCTGTTTTTT.

This chain joins TRBV27 and TRBJ1-5; D is perhaps TRBD1 (5 bases). The germline CDR1 and CDR2 sequences are MNHEY and SMNVEV (reference sequence). The CDR3 has 14 residues. Trimming cost V 3 bases and J 9 bases, with 15 bases left between them. The DNA of the CDR3 is TGTGCCAGCAGTTTGGGGCAGAATTATCGGCCCCAGCATTTT. It is translated as CASSLGQNYRPQHF.